The present T cell receptor beta chain was sequenced within a study of glioma-infiltrating T cells (dated by TCRdb to 2016 to 2018). With respect to the entire study: TCR alpha- and beta-chain repertoires were sequenced from glioma tissue, non-neoplastic brain tissue and matched peripheral blood mononuclear cells. To measure how far tissue and blood T-cell populations diverged, each tissue-infiltrating repertoire was compared against the peripheral blood repertoire of the same patient. The paired cohort was made up of three low-grade glioma patients, 7 or 8 primary glioblastoma patients and three non-glioma patients who contributed non-neoplastic brain tissue. What the work shows at the level of the full study, not this receptor alone: Group comparisons were based on small numbers of patients: three non-neoplastic, three low-grade glioma and about eight glioblastoma patients. Tissue and blood shared very few CDR3 sequences, a result attributed to high CDR3 diversity and limited sampling. VJ-independent divergence between tissue and blood was found to be below expectation in non-neoplastic patients but above expectation in all gliomas, particularly low-grade gliomas.

This clonotype was observed many times. Its antigen is currently not known. No quality values exist for individual bases; no much larger clone is one base distant. The cysteine opens and the phenylalanine closes a CDR3 of 14 amino acids. The only DNA kept is the CDR3, 42 bases in frame from the first base. CDR1 and CDR2 (SGHTA, FQGNSA) derive from the germline V gene. V was cut back by 1 base and J by 8 bases, leaving a gap of 11 bases between them. TCR alpha and beta CDR3 regions were amplified with the iRepertoire nested amplicon-rescue multiplex PCR (arm-PCR) platform from RNA. One-step reverse transcription and amplification used about 85-400 ng of tissue mRNA or PBMC total RNA as input. Following bead purification, Illumina adapters were added by a secondary multiplex PCR, and libraries between 200 and 400 bp were gel-purified. The libraries contained internal 6-nucleotide barcodes that were used for demultiplexing. The libraries were sequenced on an Illumina MiSeq using 2x220 or 2x250 nucleotide paired-end reads. The published analysis was carried out like this. FLASH 1.2.11 was used to merge paired reads, and BWA-MEM then aligned the reads to the GRCh37 human genome before TRA and TRB reads were extracted. V and J assignment used an IMGT-derived reference of cassette sequences and CDR3 motifs that included pseudogenes. Reads were translated in three frames, and productive CDR3s were defined by a C…FGXG motif without stop codons. A clonotype was defined as a unique combination of a V-J cassette pair and a CDR3 amino acid sequence. Hamming distance filtering was applied to reads, with thresholds set by the sequence error rate of each sample in mapped regions. TCRdb passed the public sequencing reads through fastp at Q25 and MiXCR, retaining productive beta sequences. Each entry is one CDR3 protein sequence, shown with its most common DNA and genes. TCRdb's processing, not the study's, gives the V and J calls here. Across this sample there are approximately 190,000 distinct CDR3 sequences, with about 31% seen only once. 20% of the sample goes to the ten largest clones.

The sample comprised glioma tissue, nonneoplastic brain tissue, or PBMCs (not recorded which). The sequence derives from a human donor with low-grade glioma or glioblastoma, undergoing nonglioma brain surgery, or in good health (not recorded which). The chain employs TRBV7-2 and TRBJ1-4; TRBD1 could be the D gene, as 6 bases match. The CDR3 corresponds to CASSLGTGPEKLFF. Here is the DNA: TGTGCCAGCAGCTTAGGAACAGGGCCGGAAAAACTGTTTTTT.